This TCR beta chain was identified in a study of blood T cell repertoires in COVID-19. For the study at large: COVID-19 samples collected from the United States, Italy and Spain covered acute and convalescent phases.

The method was immunoSEQ multiplex PCR; TCRdb's version includes in-frame clones alone and lacks a portion of them. This table holds about 210,000 clones, 86% found once. This CDR3 has 9 residues. The germline V gene encodes CDR1 MNHEY and CDR2 SMNVEV (reference sequence). Between the trimmed V and J ends, which lost 10 bases and 6 bases, there was a span of 7 bases. The TCR comes from a man aged 40-49 years with acute COVID-19. The chain combines TRBV27 with TRBJ2-7; no reliable D call. Sequences were obtained from PBMCs or T cells enriched from blood (not recorded which). The CDR3 protein is CATWPEQYF. CDR3 sequence (DNA): TGTGCCACCTGGCCCGAGCAGTACTTC.